The source of this T cell receptor beta chain is a study of blood T cells in healthy people across ages. Study-wide results and limits: Observed TCR beta diversity per million T cells went down as age went up. This fall followed a roughly linear course with age.

A second about 6 to 12 cycle PCR used barcoded and J-beta primers. TCRdb passed the 5' RACE reads through MiXCR, listing each CDR3 protein once. The table has roughly 800,000 distinct CDR3 sequences, around 24% seen once. The CDR3 length is 11 residues. The V end lost 4 bases, the J end lost 5 bases, and 4 bases lay between the germline ends. Germline values: CDR1 MDHEN, CDR2 SYDVKM. This clonotype showed up many times. No antigen is known for it. The sample also formed part of further work on T cells of mothers and their children.

This chain connects TRBV28 to TRBJ2-3, with no clear D. Sequences were obtained from blood. The receptor comes from a boy aged 5-17 years in good health. The CDR3 here is CASSSQDTQYF. DNA of the CDR3: TGTGCCAGCAGTTCCCAAGATACGCAGTATTTT.